This entry is about one T cell receptor (beta chain). Trimming pared 6 bases from V and 0 bases from J, leaving 10 bases between. The CDR3 is made up of 14 amino acids. Germline V gene lookup returns CDR1 LNHNV and CDR2 YYDKDF (reference sequence). Reverse transcription of roughly 0.5 to 1 ug RNA used random hexamers. The method of amplification for TCR beta CDR3 was immunoSEQ multiplex PCR, covering 54 Vbeta and 13 Jbeta. MiXCR was run by TCRdb on the immunoSEQ multiplex PCR reads, yielding one entry per CDR3 protein. The repertoire holds fewer than 200,000 distinct CDR3 sequences, with less than 95% as singletons. This sample stems from a study of CD8 T cells in Susac syndrome. The T cells that were sequenced for TCR beta were CD8+ and CD4+ cells from blood. Healthy donors acted as controls, with matching for age and sex.

The specimen sequenced was CD4+ T cells from PBMCs. This chain uses TRBV15 with TRBJ2-3; perhaps TRBD2 as D (6 bases). This receptor was obtained from a human donor in good health. As DNA, the CDR3 is TGTGCCACCAGTCTAGCGTTGAGCACAGATACGCAGTATTTT. It yields the protein CATSLALSTDTQYF. The complete variable domain, with remaining parts taken from reference TRBV15 and TRBJ2-3, reads DAMVIQNPRYQVTQFGKPVTLSCSQTLNHNVMYWYQQKSSQAPKLLFHYYDKDFNNEADTPDNFQSRRPNTSFCFLDIRSPGLGDTAMYLCATSLALSTDTQYFGPGTRLTVL.